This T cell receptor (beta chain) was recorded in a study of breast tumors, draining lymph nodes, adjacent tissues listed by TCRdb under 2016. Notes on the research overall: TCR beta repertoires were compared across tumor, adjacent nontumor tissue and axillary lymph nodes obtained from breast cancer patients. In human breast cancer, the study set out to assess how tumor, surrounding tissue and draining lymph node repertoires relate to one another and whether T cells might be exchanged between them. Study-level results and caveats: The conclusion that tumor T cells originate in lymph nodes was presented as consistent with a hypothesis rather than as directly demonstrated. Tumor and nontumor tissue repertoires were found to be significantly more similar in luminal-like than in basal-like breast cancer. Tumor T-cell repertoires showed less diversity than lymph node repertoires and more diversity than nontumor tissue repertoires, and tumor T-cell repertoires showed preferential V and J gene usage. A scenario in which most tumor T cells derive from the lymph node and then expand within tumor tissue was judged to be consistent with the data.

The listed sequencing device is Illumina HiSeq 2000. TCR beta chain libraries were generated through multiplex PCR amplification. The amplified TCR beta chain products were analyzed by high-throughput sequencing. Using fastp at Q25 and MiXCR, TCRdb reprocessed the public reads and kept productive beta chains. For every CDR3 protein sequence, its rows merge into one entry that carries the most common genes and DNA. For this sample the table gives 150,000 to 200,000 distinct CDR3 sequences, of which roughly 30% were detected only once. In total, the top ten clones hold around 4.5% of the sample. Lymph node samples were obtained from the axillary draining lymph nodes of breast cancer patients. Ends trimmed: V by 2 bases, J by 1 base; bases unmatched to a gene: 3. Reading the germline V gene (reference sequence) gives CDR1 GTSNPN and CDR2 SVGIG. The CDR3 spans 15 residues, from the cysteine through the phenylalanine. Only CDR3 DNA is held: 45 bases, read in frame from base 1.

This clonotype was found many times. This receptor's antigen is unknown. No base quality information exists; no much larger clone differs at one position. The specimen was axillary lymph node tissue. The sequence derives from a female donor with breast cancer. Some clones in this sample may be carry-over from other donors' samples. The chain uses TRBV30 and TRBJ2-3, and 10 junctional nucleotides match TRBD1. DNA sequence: TGTGCCTGGAGTCCCGGGACAGGGGGCACAGATACGCAGTATTTT. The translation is CAWSPGTGGTDTQYF.